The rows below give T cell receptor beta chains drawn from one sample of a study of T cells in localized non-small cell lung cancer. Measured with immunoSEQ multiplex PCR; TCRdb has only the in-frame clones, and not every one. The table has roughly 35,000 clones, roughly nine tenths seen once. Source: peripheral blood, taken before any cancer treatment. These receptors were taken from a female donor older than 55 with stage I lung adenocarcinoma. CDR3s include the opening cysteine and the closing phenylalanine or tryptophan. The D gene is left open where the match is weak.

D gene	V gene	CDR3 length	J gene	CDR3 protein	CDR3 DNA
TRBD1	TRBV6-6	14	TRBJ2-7	CASTEQGVSYEQYF	TGTGCCAGCACCGAACAGGGGGTTTCCTACGAGCAGTACTTC
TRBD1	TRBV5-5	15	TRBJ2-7	CASSPLTGNSYEQYF	TGTGCCAGCAGCCCACTGACAGGGAACTCCTACGAGCAGTACTTC
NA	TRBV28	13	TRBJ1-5	CASGTGTNQPQHF	TGTGCCAGCGGAACGGGTACCAATCAGCCCCAGCATTTT
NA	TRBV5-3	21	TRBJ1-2	CARSPPHTGGSLGRRVDGYTF	TGTGCCAGAAGCCCCCCGCACACCGGGGGTTCCTTAGGACGCAGGGTGGATGGCTACACCTTC
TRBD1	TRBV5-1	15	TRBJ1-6	CASSTQTGMDSPLHF	TGCGCCAGCAGCACACAGACAGGGATGGATTCACCCCTCCACTTT
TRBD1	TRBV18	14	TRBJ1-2	CASSPPYRGRGYTF	TGTGCCAGCTCACCACCTTACAGGGGGCGCGGCTACACCTTC
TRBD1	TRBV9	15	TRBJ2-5	CASSVGRQGVKTQYF	TGTGCCAGCAGCGTAGGTCGGCAGGGGGTGAAGACCCAGTACTTC
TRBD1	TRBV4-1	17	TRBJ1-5	CASSQVWDRSQSALEHF	TGCGCCAGCAGCCAAGTGTGGGACAGGAGTCAATCGGCTCTTGAGCATTTT
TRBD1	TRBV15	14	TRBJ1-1	CATVGQGVRTEAFF	TGTGCCACCGTGGGACAGGGGGTTCGCACTGAAGCTTTCTTT
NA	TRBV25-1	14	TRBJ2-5	CASSRPGSQETQYF	TGTGCCAGCAGCCGGCCGGGATCCCAAGAGACCCAGTACTTC
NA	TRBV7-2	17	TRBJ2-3	CASSLASGGTSTDTQYF	TGTGCCAGCAGCTTAGCGAGTGGCGGGACTAGCACAGATACGCAGTATTTT
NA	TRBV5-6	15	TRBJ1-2	CASSTYRDPVWGYTF	TGTGCCAGCAGCACGTACAGGGATCCTGTTTGGGGCTACACCTTC
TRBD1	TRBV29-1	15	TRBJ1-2	CSVEGHRDRGRGYTF	TGCAGCGTTGAGGGACACCGGGACAGGGGCCGTGGCTACACCTTC
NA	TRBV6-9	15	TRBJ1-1	CASSYAAGANTEAFF	TGTGCCAGCAGTTACGCTGCTGGGGCGAACACTGAAGCTTTCTTT
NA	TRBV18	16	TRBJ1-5	CASSPREGIPNQPQHF	TGTGCCAGCTCACCACGTGAGGGGATTCCCAATCAGCCCCAGCATTTT
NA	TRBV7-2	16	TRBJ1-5	CASSLAPGFATQPQHF	TGTGCCAGCAGCTTAGCCCCAGGGTTCGCCACTCAGCCCCAGCATTTT
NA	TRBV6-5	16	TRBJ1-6	CASSFFYRGGNSPLHF	TGTGCCAGCAGTTTCTTCTACCGGGGCGGCAATTCACCCCTCCACTTT
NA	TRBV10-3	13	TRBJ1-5	CATHSGDNQPQHF	TGTGCCACCCACTCAGGGGACAATCAGCCCCAGCATTTT
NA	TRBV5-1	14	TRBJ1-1	CASSLPTGNTEAFF	TGCGCCAGCAGCTTACCAACAGGGAACACTGAAGCTTTCTTT
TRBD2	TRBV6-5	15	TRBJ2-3	CASSWSGGGTDTQYF	TGTGCCAGCAGTTGGAGCGGGGGCGGGACAGATACGCAGTATTTT
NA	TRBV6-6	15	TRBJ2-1	CASRPDRNLRNEQFF	TGTGCCAGCAGACCCGACAGGAATCTTCGGAATGAGCAGTTCTTC
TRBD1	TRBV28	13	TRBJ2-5	CASNLGTEETQYF	TGTGCCAGCAACTTAGGGACAGAAGAGACCCAGTACTTC
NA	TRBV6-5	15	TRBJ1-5	CASSPLGGFGQPQHF	TGTGCCAGCAGTCCCCTTGGGGGGTTCGGCCAGCCCCAGCATTTT
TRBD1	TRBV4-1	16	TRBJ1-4	CASTMGQGAANEKLFF	TGCGCCAGCACTATGGGACAGGGGGCCGCTAATGAAAAACTGTTTTTT